This T cell receptor beta chain was captured by sequencing in a study of CD8+ T cells in alopecia areata. As regards this clone: Its antigen is not known.

Study-level results: In blood and scalp, many expanded lesional clones persisted during tofacitinib.

Regarding treatment: oral pan-JAK inhibitor, 5-10 mg twice daily. Extracted RNA was reverse transcribed, and the resulting cDNA served as sequencing template. The data were produced by immunoSEQ multiplex PCR, yet TCRdb's version contains in-frame clones alone and is incomplete. The sample yields approximately 140,000 clones, roughly 82% seen once. Germline V gene lookup returns CDR1 SEHNR and CDR2 FQNEAQ (reference sequence). V dropped 5 bases and J dropped 6 bases, with 9 bases sitting between them. CDR3 length: 12 amino acids. The specimen was CD8+ T cells sorted from blood, collected at week 4, from a patient treated with tofacitinib. V and J are TRBV7-9 and TRBJ2-3; D uncertain. This clonotype originated in a human donor with alopecia areata. The DNA for the CDR3 is TGTGCCAGCAGCCAGAGGACGGATACGCAGTATTTT. It codes for CASSQRTDTQYF.